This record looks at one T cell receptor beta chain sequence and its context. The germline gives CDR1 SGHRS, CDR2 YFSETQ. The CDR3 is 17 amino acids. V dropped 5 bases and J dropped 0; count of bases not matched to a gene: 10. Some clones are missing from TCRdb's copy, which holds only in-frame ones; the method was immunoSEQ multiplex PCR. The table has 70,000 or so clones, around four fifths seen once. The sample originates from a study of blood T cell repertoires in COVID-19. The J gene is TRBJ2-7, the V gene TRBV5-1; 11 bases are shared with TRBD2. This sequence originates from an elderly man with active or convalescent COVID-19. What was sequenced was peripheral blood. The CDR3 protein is CASSSALLAGDSYEQYF. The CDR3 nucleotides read TGCGCCAGCAGTTCTGCACTACTAGCGGGGGACTCCTACGAGCAGTACTTC.